A single sample gave rise to the 31 T cell receptor delta chains below, sequenced in a study of delta chains in infants with herpesvirus infections. TCR cDNA was made from PBMC RNA with gamma- and delta-chain-specific primers. TCRdb reprocessed the RT-PCR reads using CATT. The sample includes under 1,500 delta-chain clones, roughly 34% seen only once; the top ten take around 24%. The sequences come from peripheral blood, collected at time point 2 of longitudinal follow-up. These TCRs come from a human donor who was a Ugandan infant, either HIV-exposed or HIV-unexposed (not recorded which).

The chain is built from TRDV1 and TRDJ1; a weak D match, TRDD2 (5 bases). Germline-derived CDR1 and CDR2 are TSWWSYY and QGS. The CDR3 is 18 residues long. V was pared by 2 bases and J by 1 base, with 20 bases between. CDR3 protein: CALGEDNPYPLGTDKLIF. CDR3 nucleotides: TGTGCTCTTGGGGAAGATAACCCCTACCCTTTGGGCACCGATAAACTCATCTTT.

About this clone itself: Given a far larger clone just one base away, this is likely a sequencing read error. The rearrangement uses TRDV1 and TRDJ1; a possible D gene is TRDD2 (6 bases). The CDR3 loop spans 22 amino acids. CDR1 is TSWWSYY and CDR2 is QGS in the germline V gene. Trimming removed 3 bases from V and 0 bases from J, with 32 bases in between. In DNA, the CDR3 is TGTGCTCTTGGGGACCATCTACCTCGAGTTCCTATGGTGATGTCGTACACCGATAAACTCATCTTT. Translating gives CALGDHLPRVPMVMSYTDKLIF.

This clone rates as hyperexpanded. The identical CDR3 is also encoded by other nucleotide sequences in the sample. This chain joins TRDV1 and TRDJ1, with D tentatively TRDD2 or TRDD3 (6 bases each). The germline V gene has CDR1 TSWWSYY and CDR2 QGS. The CDR3 covers 19 residues. The ends were cut back, 7 bases at V and 0 bases at J, with 27 bases in the middle. In DNA form, the CDR3 reads TGTGCTCTTGAAACGGCCTTCCCTGTACTGGGATTCTACACCGATAAACTCATCTTT. Encoded protein: CALETAFPVLGFYTDKLIF.

Turning to this clone: One base separates it from a far larger clone, so it is likely a read error. The chain links TRDV2 to TRDJ3; 7 bases match TRDD2. Germline lookup yields CDR1 GEAIGNYY and CDR2 EKD. Trimming at V came to 0 bases and at J to 0 bases, leaving 4 bases not matched to a gene. This CDR3 has 18 amino acids. The CDR3 nucleotides are TGTGCCTGTGACACCTGGGCTTCCTACTCCTGGGACACCCGACAGATGTTTTTC. Translated: CACDTWASYSWDTRQMFF.

This clone is classed as medium-sized (0.01 to 0.1%). The chain joins TRDV1 to TRDJ1, with D possibly being TRDD2 or TRDD3 (6 bases each). The germline gives CDR1 TSWWSYY, CDR2 QGS. V was cut by 4 bases and J by 5 bases, with 29 bases left in between. The CDR3 is 19 residues long. The CDR3 region is CALGVPAFRRSAGEDKLIF. As DNA, the CDR3 is TGTGCTCTTGGGGTTCCGGCCTTCCGAAGGTCGGCTGGGGAAGATAAACTCATCTTT.

Worth noting for this clone: This likely stems from a read error, as it lies one base from a far larger clone. This sample also contains other DNA sequences that code for the same CDR3. The chain has TRDV1 and TRDJ1; 10 nucleotides line up with TRDD3. V lost 4 bases and J lost 4; bases outside the gene matches: 24. The CDR3 is made up of 21 amino acids. CDR1 is TSWWSYY, CDR2 QGS, per germline. As DNA, the CDR3 is TGTGCTCTTGGGGGTGGTGTGGCTTCCAATAATTACTGGGGGATCAGCGATAAACTCATCTTT. Translating gives CALGGGVASNNYWGISDKLIF.

Details on this clone: Only one base separates this from a far larger clonotype, so it likely reflects a read error. The chain carries TRDV1 and TRDJ1, with TRDD3 identical over 8 bases. V lost 1 base and J lost 2; bases outside the gene matches: 21. There are 21 residues in the CDR3. CDR1 is TSWWSYY, CDR2 QGS, per germline. CDR3 nucleotides: TGTGCTCTTGGGGAACCCTTCCGGGGGATAAAGGGCCCAGTGGTGACCGATAAACTCATCTTT. Protein: CALGEPFRGIKGPVVTDKLIF.

This clone turned up a few times. The CDR3 sequence: CALGELVEPGNQYTDKLIF. The CDR3 bases are TGTGCTCTTGGGGAACTAGTAGAACCGGGGAATCAGTACACCGATAAACTCATCTTT. The rearrangement links TRDV1 to TRDJ1; D possibly corresponds to TRDD3 (5 bases). The CDR3 sequence is 19 residues long. V shed 0 bases and J shed 0 bases, with 20 bases lying between them. Germline V lookup: CDR1 TSWWSYY, CDR2 QGS.

As to this clone: With only one base between it and a far larger clone, this is likely a read error. The rearrangement links TRDV1 to TRDJ1; 12 nucleotides agree with TRDD3. With V trimmed by 4 bases and J by 2 bases, 11 bases remained unmatched. The CDR3 totals 18 residues. The germline V gene encodes CDR1 TSWWSYY and CDR2 QGS. CDR3: CALGVPTGGYFQTDKLIF. The CDR3 bases are TGTGCTCTTGGGGTCCCAACTGGGGGATACTTTCAGACCGATAAACTCATCTTT.

Details on this clone: A much larger clone is a single base away; this may be a read error. V usage is TRDV1 and J usage is TRDJ1; D unclear. The germline V gene encodes CDR1 TSWWSYY and CDR2 QGS. This CDR3 comprises 19 residues. Trimming removed 5 bases from V and 0 bases from J, with 25 bases in between. The DNA of the CDR3 is TGTGCTCTTGGGTCCCAGGATCCTCCCCCTAACCTGTACACCGATAAACTCATCTTT. Amino acids: CALGSQDPPPNLYTDKLIF.

A note on this clone: A much bigger clone sits one base away, suggesting this may be a read error. This chain links TRDV1 with TRDJ1; 9 nucleotides agree with TRDD3. After removal of 3 bases from V and 4 bases from J, the junction contained 15 bases not matched to a gene. CDR1 and CDR2 from the germline V gene are TSWWSYY and QGS. This CDR3 comprises 18 residues. The CDR3 DNA reads as TGTGCTCTTGGGGATCGTATCCTACGGGGGATACCCGACGATAAACTCATCTTT. Translating it yields CALGDRILRGIPDDKLIF.

As to this clone: This likely reflects a read error, since a far larger clone is one base away. The genes are TRDV1 and TRDJ2; 12 bases map to TRDD3. From germline, CDR1 is TSWWSYY and CDR2 QGS. This CDR3 comprises 20 residues. Trimming took 0 bases from V and 6 from J; bases not matched to a gene: 14. The CDR3 sequence: CALGELYAYWGILKAAQLFF. CDR3 bases: TGTGCTCTTGGGGAACTATATGCCTACTGGGGGATACTAAAGGCAGCACAACTCTTCTTT.

Worth noting for this clone: This may arise from a read error, as a much more abundant clone is one base away. V usage is TRDV1 and J usage is TRDJ1; 10 bases map to TRDD3. The V gene end was trimmed by 0 bases and the J gene end by 0 bases; junction bases not matched to a gene: 34. CDR1 is TSWWSYY and CDR2 is QGS in the germline V gene. The CDR3 is made up of 27 amino acids. The CDR3 region is CALGELIGPWCHPKRGIRTKYTDKLIF. As DNA, the CDR3 is TGTGCTCTTGGGGAACTAATAGGACCGTGGTGCCACCCTAAGAGGGGGATACGGACGAAGTACACCGATAAACTCATCTTT.

The count of this clone is one. This may be a read error: a much more frequent sequence differs by one nucleotide. The chain uses TRDV1 and TRDJ1; TRDD3 matches 7 bases. From germline, CDR1 is TSWWSYY and CDR2 QGS. The CDR3 is 22 residues long. For the CDR3, the DNA is TGTGCTCTTGGGGAATTCTACACTCCTGGCTGGGGGGACTCCCCGTACACCGATAAACCCATCTTT. Protein product: CALGEFYTPGWGDSPYTDKPIF.

The chain couples TRDV1 to TRDJ1, with 11 bases matching TRDD3. The junction had 27 bases not matched to a gene; V was cut back by 0 bases and J by 0 bases. Germline V lookup: CDR1 TSWWSYY, CDR2 QGS. This CDR3 has 25 residues. The CDR3 DNA reads TGTGCTCTTGGGGAACTTTCTCCCACTCCTACGTTTAGGCTGGGGGATACTCTGTACACCGATAAACTCATCTTT. The encoded protein is CALGELSPTPTFRLGDTLYTDKLIF.

Note on this clone: A far larger clone is just one base off, so this is likely a read error. CDR3 amino acids: CACDPWAPYSWDTRQMFF. DNA for the CDR3: TGTGCCTGTGACCCCTGGGCTCCCTACTCCTGGGACACCCGACAGATGTTTTTC. The J gene is TRDJ3, the V gene TRDV2; possibly TRDD3 for D (5 bases). The CDR3 has 18 amino acids. Germline V lookup: CDR1 GEAIGNYY, CDR2 EKD. Trimming stripped 3 bases from V and 0 bases from J, with 14 bases between.

Details on this clone: A much larger clonotype is one base distant, so this may be a read error. The same CDR3 is also encoded by other DNA sequences in this sample. CDR3 protein: CALRTSSLLWGYFLYTDKLIF. CDR3 DNA: TGTGCTCTTAGAACTAGCTCGCTACTTTGGGGATACTTCCTGTACACCGATAAACTCATCTTT. The chain recombines TRDV1 with TRDJ1; 8 bases map to TRDD3. The V gene's germline CDR1 is TSWWSYY and CDR2 QGS. The ends lost 8 bases at V and 0 bases at J; junction bases unmatched: 26. CDR3 length: 21 residues.

Worth noting for this clone: Given a far larger clone just one base away, this is likely a sequencing read error. The sample holds other DNA sequences that translate to the same CDR3. J is TRDJ1 and V is TRDV1; 12 positions match TRDD3. J gave up 0 bases and V 4 bases, and 27 bases lay outside the gene matches. The CDR3 extends over 24 amino acids. The germline CDR1 and CDR2 sequences are TSWWSYY and QGS. CDR3 sequence reads: CALGVPPLSSNWGILVEYTDKLIF. The CDR3 nucleotides read TGTGCTCTTGGGGTCCCTCCTCTGTCTTCTAACTGGGGGATACTTGTAGAGTACACCGATAAACTCATCTTT.

In regard to this clone: This likely stems from a read error, as it lies one base from a far larger clone. The sample carries other DNA sequences with the same CDR3. The rearrangement links TRDV2 to TRDJ2, with 9 bases fitting TRDD3. Per germline, CDR1 GEAIGNYY and CDR2 EKD. V was clipped by 3 bases and J by 0 bases; unmatched bases: 19. The CDR3 covers 21 residues. In DNA, the CDR3 is TGTGCCTGTGACGCCTCTTTCCCTACTGGGGGAAGCTTAGCTTTGACAGCACAACTCTTCTTT. This encodes CACDASFPTGGSLALTAQLFF.

This clone was found a few times. The rearrangement links TRDV2 to TRDJ1, with 7 bases lining up with TRDD3. Germline-derived CDR1 and CDR2 are GEAIGNYY and EKD. Trimming cost V 0 bases and J 0 bases; bases outside gene matches: 15. This CDR3 is 19 amino acids long. The CDR3 loop reads CACDTVARGWGTHTDKLIF. CDR3 DNA sequence: TGTGCCTGTGACACCGTTGCCCGGGGTTGGGGGACACACACCGATAAACTCATCTTT.

This clone is termed large. Other nucleotide sequences in the sample specify the same CDR3. The CDR3 coding sequence is TGTGCTCTTGGGGATGGATCGAGGAAGGATAGGCAATCCTGGGACACCCGACAGATGTTTTTC. It is translated as CALGDGSRKDRQSWDTRQMFF. This sequence joins TRDV1 and TRDJ3, with D perhaps TRDD3 (5 bases). Looked up from germline, CDR1 is TSWWSYY and CDR2 is QGS. The ends were cut back, 3 bases at V and 1 base at J, with 22 bases in the middle. This CDR3 is built from 21 residues.

V usage is TRDV3 and J usage is TRDJ1, with D perhaps assigned TRDD2 or TRDD3 (8 bases each). V was shortened by 3 bases and J by 4 bases, with 42 bases between the two germline ends. In germline, CDR1 is TVYSNPD, CDR2 GDNSRS (reference sequence). The CDR3 is made up of 22 amino acids. CDR3 residues: CALGRRYFLRRGIRGDDDKLIF. The CDR3 coding sequence is TGTGCCTTGGGCCGCCGTTACTTCCTACGTAGGGGGATAAGGGGAGACGACGATAAACTCATCTTT.

This clone is hyperexpanded in the sample. This chain connects TRDV1 to TRDJ1; 11 nucleotides agree with TRDD3. The CDR3 has 17 amino acids. V was pared by 6 bases and J by 10 bases, with 19 bases of the junction left unmatched. Germline V gene sequence: CDR1 TSWWSYY, CDR2 QGS. This CDR3 reads CALGLPTPLWGIPGLIF. DNA for the CDR3: TGTGCTCTTGGCCTTCCTACGCCCCTCTGGGGGATACCGGGACTCATCTTT.

The table lists this clone with a count of one. Since a far larger clone is one base different, this is likely a read error. V usage is TRDV1 and J usage is TRDJ1; 12 bases map to TRDD3. The length of the CDR3 is 23 residues. Germline V gives CDR1 TSWWSYY, CDR2 QGS. For the CDR3, the DNA is TGTGCTCTTGGGGAAAATCAAGAGAGGTACTGGGGGATACCTCCCTCGAACACCGATAAAATCATCTTT. Protein sequence: CALGENQERYWGIPPSNTDKIIF.

About this clone itself: Only one base separates this from a far larger clonotype, so it likely reflects a read error. This chain joins TRDV1 and TRDJ2; 12 bases line up with TRDD3. The CDR3 extends over 20 amino acids. Germline CDR1 TSWWSYY, CDR2 QGS. The CDR3 here is CALGELYSYWGILKAAKLFF. CDR3 DNA sequence: TGTGCTCTTGGGGAACTATATTCCTACTGGGGGATACTAAAGGCAGCAAAACTCTTCTTT.

The rearrangement joins TRDV1 to TRDJ1, with 11 positions matching TRDD3. This CDR3 has 24 residues. The ends lost 0 bases at V and 0 bases at J; junction bases unmatched: 24. Germline loops: CDR1 TSWWSYY, CDR2 QGS. The CDR3 reads CALGELIPLIFVLGDRGYTDKLIF. The CDR3 region has the DNA TGTGCTCTTGGGGAACTAATTCCCCTAATATTCGTACTGGGGGATAGGGGATACACCGATAAACTCATCTTT.

This clone is medium-sized (0.01 to 0.1%) within its sample. This rearrangement joins TRDV2 to TRDJ1; TRDD3 matches at 9 bases. The length of the CDR3 is 16 residues. Germline values: CDR1 GEAIGNYY, CDR2 EKD. V lost 4 bases, J lost 0 bases, and 8 bases stayed unmatched. The CDR3 reads CACDPLLGDYTDKLIF. The CDR3 DNA sequence: TGTGCCTGTGATCCTTTACTGGGGGACTACACCGATAAACTCATCTTT.

The genes are TRAV29/DV5 and TRDJ1, with D perhaps matching TRDD2 (5 bases). There are 20 residues in the CDR3. Trimming left V 0 bases short and J 0 bases short, with 27 bases between. From germline, CDR1 is NSMFDY and CDR2 ISSIKDK. In DNA, the CDR3 is TGTGCAGCAAGCGAGAGGTTAGGGGCCCTACGTGTCTTCCACACCGATAAACTCATCTTT. Its translation: CAASERLGALRVFHTDKLIF.

As to this clone: Possible read error: a much larger clone is one base away. At the DNA level, this CDR3 is encoded by other sequences in the same sample as well. The chain has TRDV2 and TRDJ3; 10 bases align to TRDD3. The CDR3 is 18 amino acids. The trim removed 1 base at V and 3 bases at J, leaving 5 bases unmatched. Germline CDR1 reads GEAIGNYY; CDR2 reads EKD. As DNA, the CDR3 is TGTGCCTGTGACACGGGGGGATACGTTGGCTGGGACACCCGACAGATGTTTTTC. Its protein is CACDTGGYVGWDTRQMFF.

This clone was found a few times. The CDR3 spells CALGERRGTYWGIRASSWDTRQMFF. CDR3 bases: TGTGCTCTTGGGGAACGCAGGGGGACTTACTGGGGGATACGCGCTAGCTCCTGGGACACCCGACAGATGTTTTTC. This chain connects TRDV1 to TRDJ3; 13 positions match TRDD3. CDR3 length equals 25 residues. The V segment lost 1 base and the J segment 0 bases; nucleotides outside the gene matches: 18. CDR1 TSWWSYY and CDR2 QGS come from the germline V gene.

Of note for this clone: This likely traces to a read error, being one base from a far larger clone. This CDR3 is also generated by other DNA sequences in the sample. This chain links TRDV2 with TRDJ2; weak D call: TRDD3 (6 bases). Germline V gene lookup returns CDR1 GEAIGNYY and CDR2 EKD. V was clipped by 3 bases and J by 0 bases, with 28 bases between them. This CDR3 has 21 amino acids. CDR3 residues: CACDASFPTGGSLALTAQLFF. Written as DNA, the CDR3 is TGTGCCTGTGACGCCTCTTTCCCTACCGGGGGAAGTTTAGCTTTGACAGCACAACTCTTCTTT.